Presented here are 9 T cell receptor beta chains from one specimen sequenced in a study of T-cell reconstitution after alpha-beta-depleted transplantation in children. Researchers prepared the TCRbeta library using unique molecular identifiers, the study reports. From the PCR reads, TCRdb called clonotypes with MiXCR, one entry per CDR3 protein. The table shows approximately 1,000,000 distinct CDR3 sequences, with about 29% occurring only once. The specimen was PBMCs, mostly from graft donor cells, collected 360 days after TCRalphabeta/CD19-depleted stem cell transplant. The receptor source for this set is a boy under three years old who had a stem cell transplant for SCID, so the T cells may come from the graft donor.

This clonotype was detected only a few times. CDR3: CASSLVAGLNTEAFF. The CDR3 DNA follows: TGTGCCAGCAGCTTAGTTGCAGGGCTGAACACTGAAGCTTTCTTT. The chain employs TRBV7-8 and TRBJ1-1; possible D gene TRBD1, 5 bases. Germline V lookup: CDR1 SGHVS, CDR2 FQNEAQ. The germline V and J ends were trimmed by 1 base and 0 bases, with 9 bases remaining between them. The CDR3 totals 15 residues.

The rearrangement joins TRBV3-1 to TRBJ1-3, with 7 bases lining up with TRBD1. The length of the CDR3 is 13 residues. Germline CDR1 is LGHDT and CDR2 is YNNKEL (reference sequence). V shed 4 bases and J 4 bases; nucleotides not matched to a gene: 1. CDR3 residues: CASSRTGGNTIYF. CDR3 nucleotide sequence: TGTGCCAGCAGCCGGACAGGAGGAAACACCATATATTTT.

This clonotype was counted only a few times. V gene TRBV15 combines with J gene TRBJ2-4; no firm D call. V was trimmed by 3 bases and J by 0 bases, leaving 12 bases between them. Germline values: CDR1 LNHNV, CDR2 YYDKDF (reference sequence). CDR3 length: 16 residues. CDR3 bases: TGTGCCACCAGCAGGGGAACAGCTCTAGCCAAAAACATTCAGTACTTC. Amino acids: CATSRGTALAKNIQYF.

The chain is built from TRBV2 and TRBJ2-3, with D unclear. V was trimmed by 6 bases and J by 2 bases, leaving 12 bases between them. The CDR3 is 14 amino acids. Germline values: CDR1 SNHLY, CDR2 FYNNEI. The CDR3 sequence is CASRITQITDTQYF. The CDR3 nucleotides read TGTGCCAGCAGGATTACGCAGATCACAGATACGCAGTATTTT. The variable domain in full, with the rest retrieved from reference TRBV2 and TRBJ2-3, is EPEVTQTPSHQVTQMGQEVILRCVPISNHLYFYWYRQILGQKVEFLVSFYNNEISEKSEIFDDQFSVERPDGSNFTLKIRSTKLEDSAMYFCASRITQITDTQYFGPGTRLTVL.

This clonotype showed up just a few times. The chain employs TRBV7-2 and TRBJ2-7, with D uncertain. V lost 1 base, J lost 0 bases, and 10 bases lay in between. The CDR3 spans 15 residues. Germline CDR1 reads SGHTA; CDR2 reads FQGNSA. CDR3 sequence reads: CASSLDGGSSYEQYF. The CDR3, as DNA: TGTGCCAGCAGCTTAGATGGCGGAAGCTCCTACGAGCAGTACTTC.

This clonotype was observed a few times. The chain joins TRBV3-1 to TRBJ1-3; no clear D gene. The CDR3 covers 14 residues. CDR1 is LGHDT and CDR2 is YNNKEL in the germline V gene (reference sequence). Trimming stripped 2 bases from V and 2 bases from J, with 7 bases between. CDR3 coding DNA: TGTGCCAGCAGCCAAAAAGCAGCTGGAAACACCATATATTTT. Residues: CASSQKAAGNTIYF.

This clonotype was recorded at least ten times. The genes are TRBV6-5 and TRBJ2-7, with 7 bases aligning to TRBD1. There are 14 residues in the CDR3. Germline values: CDR1 MNHEY, CDR2 SVGAGI. V gave up 2 bases and J gave up 3 bases; unmatched junction bases: 4. The CDR3 loop reads CASSYDRVSYEQYF. In DNA form, the CDR3 reads TGTGCCAGCAGTTACGACAGGGTTAGCTACGAGCAGTACTTC.

V gene TRBV28 combines with J gene TRBJ2-5, with TRBD1 matching 8 bases. Germline trimming cut 6 bases from V and 4 bases from J; bases unmatched to any gene: 10. The CDR3 is made up of 15 amino acids. Germline values: CDR1 MDHEN, CDR2 SYDVKM. This CDR3 reads CASSLSFGQGETQYF. DNA of the CDR3: TGTGCCAGCAGCCTCTCCTTCGGACAGGGAGAGACCCAGTACTTC.

The CDR3 spells CAWSATPGLARETQYF. CDR3 coding DNA: TGTGCCTGGAGTGCCACGCCGGGACTAGCGAGGGAGACCCAGTACTTC. The rearrangement links TRBV30 to TRBJ2-5; 10 bases fit TRBD2. Germline lookup yields CDR1 GTSNPN and CDR2 SVGIG (reference sequence). The CDR3 length is 16 residues. With V trimmed by 1 base and J by 5 bases, 10 bases remained unmatched.